This TCR beta chain was sequenced in a study of blood T cell repertoires in COVID-19. V was shortened by 1 base and J by 7 bases, with 12 bases between the two germline ends. CDR1 is SGHRS and CDR2 is YFSETQ in the germline V gene. This CDR3 comprises 15 residues. TCRdb's table, derived via immunoSEQ multiplex PCR, lists solely in-frame clones and lacks some. The data show under 110,000 clones, approximately 91% seen once. What was sequenced was peripheral blood. The V call is TRBV5-1, the J call TRBJ1-6; perhaps TRBD1 as D (6 bases). This TCR was sampled from a man in his forties or fifties with acute or convalescent COVID-19. The CDR3 spells CASSLNPGANSPLHF. CDR3 coding DNA: TGCGCCAGCAGCTTGAACCCAGGGGCCAATTCACCCCTCCACTTT.